This TCR beta chain is drawn from a study of cytomegalovirus exposure and HLA in healthy donors. Overall study findings and caveats: Apparent HLA restriction characterized most CMV-associated TCR beta chains in a later analysis. TCR beta V segments were, for the most part, productive about 87% or about 30% of the time in an earlier analysis. V- and J-gene trimming in TCR beta was tied to a missense DCLRE1C variant by an analysis performed later.

This clone was counted once. The antigen is unknown. PCR used 60 Vbeta primers and 13 Jbeta primers. Measured with immunoSEQ multiplex PCR; TCRdb has only the in-frame clones, and not every one. The sample carries over 80,000 clones, approximately 80% recorded once. The CDR3 is 16 amino acids. J was trimmed by 4 bases and V by 5 bases; bases with no gene match: 5. Germline V CDR1 and CDR2: SGHAT, FQNNGV. This clonotype was sampled from a woman aged 40-49 years in good health and CMV-seronegative. The chain carries TRBV11-2 and TRBJ2-3; 14 positions agree with TRBD2. Material: PBMCs. CDR3 DNA sequence: TGTGCCAGCAGCCCGACTAGCGGGAGGGTAGCAGATACGCAGTATTTT. It is translated as CASSPTSGRVADTQYF.